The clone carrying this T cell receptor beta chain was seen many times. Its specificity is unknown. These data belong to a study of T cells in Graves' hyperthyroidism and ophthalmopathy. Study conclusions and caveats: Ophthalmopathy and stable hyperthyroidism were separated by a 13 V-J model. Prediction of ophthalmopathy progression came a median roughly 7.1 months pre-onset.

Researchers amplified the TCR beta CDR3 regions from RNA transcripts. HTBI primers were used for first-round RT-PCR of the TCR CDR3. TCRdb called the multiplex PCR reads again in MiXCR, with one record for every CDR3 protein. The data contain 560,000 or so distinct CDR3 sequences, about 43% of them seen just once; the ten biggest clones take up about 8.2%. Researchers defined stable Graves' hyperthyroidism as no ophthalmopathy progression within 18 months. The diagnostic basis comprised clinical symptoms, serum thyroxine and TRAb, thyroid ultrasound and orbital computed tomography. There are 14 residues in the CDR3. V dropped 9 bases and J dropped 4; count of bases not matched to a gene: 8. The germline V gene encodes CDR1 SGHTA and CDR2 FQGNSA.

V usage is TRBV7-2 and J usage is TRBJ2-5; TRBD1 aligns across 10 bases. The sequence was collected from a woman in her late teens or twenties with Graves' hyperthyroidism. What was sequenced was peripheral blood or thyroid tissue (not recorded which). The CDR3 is CASSPGQGRETQYF. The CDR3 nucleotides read TGTGCCAGTAGCCCGGGACAGGGGAGAGAGACCCAGTACTTC.